The text below deals with one T cell receptor (beta chain). The CDR3 consists of 14 residues. Trimming left V 0 bases short and J 0 bases short, with 6 bases between. CDR1 and CDR2 from the germline V gene are SGHAT and FQNNGV. The record originates from a study of T-cell reconstitution after alpha-beta-depleted transplantation in children. Unique molecular identifiers tagged the TCRbeta library. TCRdb ran MiXCR on the PCR reads and lists one entry per CDR3 protein. The data show about 92,000 distinct CDR3 sequences, 12% seen once. The sample consisted of PBMCs from the stem cell graft donor, taken from the stem cell graft. This clonotype was obtained from a human donor who donated a stem cell graft to a child with inherited bone marrow failure. The rearrangement joins TRBV11-2 to TRBJ2-7; D not resolved. CDR3: CASSLDRSSYEQYF. CDR3 sequence (DNA): TGTGCCAGCAGCTTAGACAGATCCTCCTACGAGCAGTACTTC.